Each of the 9 T cell receptor beta chains below was sequenced from the same sample in a study of OX40 agonist ivuxolimab in advanced cancers. Only in-frame clones appear in the TCRdb table, and some are missing; sequencing was by immunoSEQ multiplex PCR. The sample lists some 72,000 clones, 70% to 85% seen once, with roughly 0.5% in the top ten. The sample here was CD4+ or CD8+ T cells sorted from blood, taken in a trial of the OX40 agonist ivuxolimab. The source is an adult with an advanced solid tumor such as melanoma, head and neck, liver or kidney cancer.

This clone has a handful of counts. The J gene is TRBJ2-7, the V gene TRBV7-8; D remains unclear. The CDR3 consists of 16 residues. Germline V gives CDR1 SGHVS, CDR2 FQNEAQ. Deletions cut 0 bases from V and 0 bases from J, with 12 bases between. In nucleotides, the CDR3 is TGTGCCAGCAGCTTAGCCCGCCCGGGTAGCTCCTACGAGCAGTACTTC. Protein: CASSLARPGSSYEQYF.

The chain carries TRBV4-1 and TRBJ2-1; D not certain. Germline loops: CDR1 MGHRA, CDR2 YSYEKL. Trimming stripped 4 bases from V and 2 bases from J, with 12 bases between. The CDR3 runs to 15 residues. The CDR3 region has the DNA TGCGCCAGCAGCCCGTCGAGGTTAACCTACAATGAGCAGTTCTTC. Translation gives CASSPSRLTYNEQFF.

This chain links TRBV2 with TRBJ1-1, with D perhaps TRBD1 (6 bases). Germline CDR1 and CDR2: SNHLY and FYNNEI. With 7 bases removed from V and 5 bases from J, the gap between germline ends came to 14 bases. The CDR3 is made up of 13 amino acids. Here the CDR3 reads CASMRQAVTEAFF. The CDR3 nucleotides are TGTGCCAGCATGCGACAGGCTGTTACTGAAGCTTTCTTT.

The chain combines TRBV4-1 with TRBJ2-6; 8 bases are shared with TRBD2. The trim removed 1 base at V and 2 bases at J, leaving 1 base unmatched. CDR3 length equals 16 residues. In germline, CDR1 is MGHRA, CDR2 YSYEKL. In DNA, the CDR3 is TGCGCCAGCAGCCAAGCGGGGGGGCCTGGGGCCAACGTCCTGACTTTC. Residues: CASSQAGGPGANVLTF.

The V and J genes are TRBV5-6 and TRBJ1-3; 9 bases map to TRBD1. Germline V gives CDR1 SGHDT, CDR2 YYEEEE. There are 16 residues in the CDR3. After removal of 3 bases from V and 0 bases from J, the junction contained 4 bases not matched to a gene. CDR3 region: CASSSPGQGSGNTIYF. The CDR3 DNA reads TGTGCCAGCAGCTCCCCGGGACAGGGCTCTGGAAACACCATATATTTT.

V and J are TRBV7-3 and TRBJ2-3; 14 positions match TRBD2. CDR1 and CDR2 from the germline V gene are SGHTA and FQGTGA. CDR3 length: 16 residues. V lost 6 bases and J lost 7; bases outside the gene matches: 9. The CDR3, as DNA: TGTGCCAGCAGGCAGGGTGGACTAGCGGGGGGCAATACGCAGTATTTT. It translates to CASRQGGLAGGNTQYF.

The chain carries TRBV11-2 and TRBJ1-2; no firm D call. V was pared by 0 bases and J by 1 base, with 9 bases between. There are 15 residues in the CDR3. The germline V gene encodes CDR1 SGHAT and CDR2 FQNNGV. The chain's CDR3 is CASSLDQAYNYGYTF. CDR3 in DNA: TGTGCCAGCAGCTTAGATCAAGCTTATAACTATGGCTACACCTTC.

Only one count was recorded for this clone. V and J are TRBV6-5 and TRBJ2-1; 7 positions agree with TRBD2. CDR3 length: 14 amino acids. The J segment lost 6 bases and the V segment lost 6 bases, leaving 8 bases of the junction unmatched. In germline, CDR1 is MNHEY, CDR2 SVGAGI. CDR3 sequence: CASRRDYTTNEQFF. In DNA form, the CDR3 reads TGTGCCAGCAGACGGGACTACACAACCAATGAGCAGTTCTTC.

The chain employs TRBV4-2 and TRBJ1-6; D call uncertain. Trimming removed 0 bases at V and 12 bases at J, with 18 bases between. Germline V gene lookup returns CDR1 LGHNA and CDR2 YNFKEQ. The CDR3 has 16 residues. CDR3 residues: CASSQDEGRPKEPLHF. Here the CDR3 DNA reads TGTGCCAGCAGCCAAGATGAAGGACGGCCAAAGGAACCCCTCCACTTT.